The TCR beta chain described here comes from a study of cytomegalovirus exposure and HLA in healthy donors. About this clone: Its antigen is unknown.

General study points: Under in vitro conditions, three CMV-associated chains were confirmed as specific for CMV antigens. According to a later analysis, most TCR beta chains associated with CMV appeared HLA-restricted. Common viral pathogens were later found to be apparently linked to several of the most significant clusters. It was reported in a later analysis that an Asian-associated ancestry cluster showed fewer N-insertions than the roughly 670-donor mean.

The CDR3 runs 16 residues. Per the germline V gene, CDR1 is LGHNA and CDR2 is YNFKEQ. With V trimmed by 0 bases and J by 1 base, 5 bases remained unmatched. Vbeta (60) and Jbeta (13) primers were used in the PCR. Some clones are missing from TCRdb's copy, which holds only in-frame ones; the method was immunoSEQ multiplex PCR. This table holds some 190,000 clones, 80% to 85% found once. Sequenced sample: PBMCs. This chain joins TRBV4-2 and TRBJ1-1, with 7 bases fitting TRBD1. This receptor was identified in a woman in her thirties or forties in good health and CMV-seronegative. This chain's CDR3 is CASSQETEGANTEAFF. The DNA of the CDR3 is TGTGCCAGCAGCCAAGAGACCGAGGGGGCGAACACTGAAGCTTTCTTT.